This is a list of T cell receptor beta chains from one sample in a study of cytomegalovirus exposure and HLA in healthy donors. Measured with immunoSEQ multiplex PCR; TCRdb has only the in-frame clones, and not every one. The listing records 95,000 to 150,000 clones. The sample was PBMCs. Receptors were obtained from a man aged 40-50 years in good health and CMV-seronegative. CDR3s include the opening cysteine and the closing phenylalanine or tryptophan. A D gene is named only where the DNA matches it firmly.

v_gene,j_gene,len,d_gene,CDR3nt,CDR3aa
TRBV6-4,TRBJ2-3,15,-,TGTGCCAGCAGGGGGGAAAGGACTACCACAGATACGCAGTATTTT,CASRGERTTTDTQYF
TRBV7-2,TRBJ2-1,15,TRBD2,TGTGCCAGCAGGCTTAAGGGACTAGCCGTCAATGAGCAGTTCTTC,CASRLKGLAVNEQFF
TRBV27,TRBJ2-1,15,TRBD2,TGTGCCAGCAGTCCCGGGACTAGCGGGTACAATGAGCAGTTCTTC,CASSPGTSGYNEQFF
TRBV7-8,TRBJ2-5,15,TRBD1,TGTGCCAGCAGCTCCCGGGACAGGGGATTGGAGACCCAGTACTTC,CASSSRDRGLETQYF
TRBV29-1,TRBJ2-5,12,TRBD2,TGCAGCGTCGGACTAGTGTCAGAGACCCAGTACTTC,CSVGLVSETQYF
TRBV6-5,TRBJ1-2,13,-,TGTGCCAGCAGTCAGGGAAACAACTATGGCTACACCTTC,CASSQGNNYGYTF
TRBV5-8,TRBJ1-5,18,TRBD1,TGTGCCAGCAGCTTGGGACGACCCGGGACAGGGGTAAACCAGCCCCAGCATTTT,CASSLGRPGTGVNQPQHF
TRBV30,TRBJ1-3,14,TRBD1,TGTGCCTGGAGACAGGGGAATGGGGGAAACACCATATATTTT,CAWRQGNGGNTIYF
TRBV7-9,TRBJ2-7,14,TRBD2,TGTGCCAGCAGCAACCGGGACTACACCTACGAGCAGTACTTC,CASSNRDYTYEQYF
TRBV19,TRBJ2-7,14,TRBD2,TGTGCCAGTAGTATCGGGCTAGCGGGAGTCGAGCAGTACTTC,CASSIGLAGVEQYF
TRBV11-3,TRBJ1-1,15,TRBD1,TGTGCCAGCAGCCCCAGGGTGCAGGGGGGCTCTGAAGCTTTCTTT,CASSPRVQGGSEAFF
TRBV5-1,TRBJ2-1,12,-,TGCGCCAGCAGCTTGTTAGGGGGTGAGCAGTTCTTC,CASSLLGGEQFF
TRBV30,TRBJ2-1,13,TRBD2,TGTGCCTGGGGACTAGCGGGACCCAATGAGCAGTTCTTC,CAWGLAGPNEQFF
TRBV7-8,TRBJ2-7,16,TRBD1,TGTGCCAGCAGCTTAGGGGGACAGGGGAAATCCTACGAGCAGTACTTC,CASSLGGQGKSYEQYF
TRBV11-3,TRBJ2-3,16,TRBD2,TGTGCCAGCAGCTCCCGGGGTAGCGGGAGTGTAGATACGCAGTATTTT,CASSSRGSGSVDTQYF
TRBV10-3,TRBJ2-2,17,TRBD1,TGTGCCATCAGAACGGACAGGGTGGGGGGATCCACCGGGGAGCTGTTTTTT,CAIRTDRVGGSTGELFF
TRBV5-1,TRBJ2-3,15,-,TGCGCCAGCAGCTTGGGAACAGGACGCACAGATACGCAGTATTTT,CASSLGTGRTDTQYF
TRBV25-1,TRBJ1-1,14,TRBD1,TGTGCCAGCAGTAGACGGACAGGGGGCACTGAAGCTTTCTTT,CASSRRTGGTEAFF
TRBV6-5,TRBJ2-7,15,TRBD2,TGTGCCAGCAGTCGATTAGCGGGAGGGCCCTCCGAGCAGTACTTC,CASSRLAGGPSEQYF
TRBV11-3,TRBJ2-1,14,-,TGTGCCAGCAGCTTACGAGGGAGGTCCAATGAGCAGTTCTTC,CASSLRGRSNEQFF
TRBV7-2,TRBJ1-5,12,-,TGTGCCAGCAGCCCCCCCTTTCAGCCCCAGCATTTT,CASSPPFQPQHF
TRBV6-1,TRBJ1-1,16,TRBD1,TGTGCCAGCAGTGGGTACGTGGGACAGACTTCCACTGAAGCTTTCTTT,CASSGYVGQTSTEAFF
TRBV7-2,TRBJ2-7,16,TRBD2,TGTGCCAGCAGCTTAGGGGGCGGACTAGCAACAAGCGAGCAGTACTTC,CASSLGGGLATSEQYF
TRBV4-1,TRBJ2-3,13,-,TGCGCCAGCAGCCTGGGACTTCAGGATACGCAGTATTTT,CASSLGLQDTQYF